The 5 T cell receptor beta chains listed next were all sequenced from one sample in a study of monozygotic twins with inflammatory bowel disease. With the 5' RACE reads reprocessed, TCRdb shows one record per CDR3 protein and no DNA. The sample includes 300,000 to 400,000 distinct CDR3 sequences. Sequenced input: blood. These receptors all stem from a human donor with ulcerative colitis or Crohn's disease, or a healthy co-twin of an affected twin (not recorded which).

The chain recombines TRBV11-1 with TRBJ1-1. CDR1 and CDR2 (germline): SGHAT, FQDESV (reference sequence). There are 13 residues in the CDR3. CDR3 region: CASSQTMNTEAFF.

This rearrangement joins TRBV12-3 or TRBV12-4 to TRBJ2-3; there is no DNA to check the TCRdb D call of TRBD2. The CDR3 runs to 15 residues. CDR3 region: CASSLDSGAADTQYF.

The genes are TRBV5-1 and TRBJ2-4; TCRdb proposes TRBD2, but this gene call is untestable without DNA. Germline CDR1 reads SGHRS; CDR2 reads YFSETQ. CDR3 length: 15 residues. The CDR3 sequence is CASSLQGGSPDIQYF. Using reference TRBV5-1 and TRBJ2-4 for the parts outside the CDR3, the full variable domain is KAGVTQTPRYLIKTRGQQVTLSCSPISGHRSVSWYQQTPGQGLQFLFEYFSETQRNKGNFPGRFSGRQFSNSRSEMNVSTLELGDSALYLCASSLQGGSPDIQYFGAGTRLSVL.

The rearrangement links TRBV27 to TRBJ2-7; TCRdb outputs TRBD2, but without DNA this stays unchecked. Per germline, CDR1 MNHEY and CDR2 SMNVEV (reference sequence). This CDR3 comprises 17 residues. The CDR3 is CASSYWGATSDPYEQYF.

The chain has TRBV11-2 and TRBJ1-1. CDR1 SGHAT and CDR2 FQNNGV come from the germline V gene. This CDR3 has 13 amino acids. CDR3 residues: CASSLDPALSAFF.